The clone carrying this T cell receptor beta chain has only a few counts. Its specificity is not known. The CDR3 runs 14 residues. The ends were cut back, 6 bases at V and 0 bases at J, with 14 bases in the middle. Germline V gene sequence: CDR1 DFQATT, CDR2 SNEGSKA (reference sequence). Quantitative 5'-RACE with molecular barcodes generated TCR beta libraries. TCRdb redid the calling of the 5' RACE reads with MiXCR, one entry per CDR3 protein. The sample has over 400,000 distinct CDR3 sequences; roughly 26% are singletons. This sample was taken from a study of CD8 T cells in ankylosing spondylitis. General study points: A motif of 7 to 9 highly homologous TCR beta variants was seen as apparently characteristic of ankylosing spondylitis blood. In peripheral blood, disease-linked CD8+ clones occurred at relatively low frequencies. Matched synovial fluid from ankylosing spondylitis patients was reported to be enriched for disease-linked clones. Earlier literature documents some of the motif variants in reactive arthritis synovial fluid and blood.

The sequence was collected from a male donor with ankylosing spondylitis. Sequencing was done on a sample of blood, either unsorted or a sorted T cell fraction (not recorded which). This chain links TRBV20-1 with TRBJ1-1; no clear D gene. The CDR3 nucleotides read TGCAGTGCCTCACGCCAAGTTATGAACACTGAAGCTTTCTTT. Translating it yields CSASRQVMNTEAFF.